This T cell receptor (beta chain) was identified during a study of shared clonotypes between healthy human individuals. TCRdb keeps only in-frame clones here, not all; method: immunoSEQ multiplex PCR. In the table there are about 2 million clones, about 95% of which are singletons. The naive CD8 subset, CD45RO-negative cells positively selected for CCR7, excluded terminally differentiated effector memory CD45RA+ cells. The ends lost 5 bases at V and 2 bases at J; junction bases unmatched: 6. Per the germline V gene, CDR1 is MDHEN and CDR2 is SYDVKM. This CDR3 spans 15 amino acids. The rearrangement links TRBV28 to TRBJ2-5; the match to TRBD2 covers 9 bases. This clonotype was sampled from a man aged 18 to 30 in good health. Sequencing was done on a sample of naive CD8+ T cells sorted from blood. CDR3 region: CASSPIAGEQETQYF. The CDR3 bases are TGTGCCAGCAGTCCTATAGCGGGGGAGCAAGAGACCCAGTACTTC. The entire variable domain, with the rest obtained from reference TRBV28 and TRBJ2-5, is as follows: DVKVTQSSRYLVKRTGEKVFLECVQDMDHENMFWYRQDPGLGLRLIYFSYDVKMKEKGDIPEGYSVSREKKERFSLILESASTNQTSMYLCASSPIAGEQETQYFGPGTRLLVL.